This TCR beta chain was sequenced during a study of regulatory dendritic cells for organ transplantation. For this clone: The antigen is not known. One end of the junction fails to match germline, which may point to a read error.

Assay: immunoSEQ multiplex PCR; the TCRdb copy retains only in-frame clones and omits some. The repertoire holds 34,000 or so clones, less than 90% seen once, with over 0.06% in the top ten. Regarding the study as a whole: Memory CD8+ clonal expansion seemed more limited with regulatory than mature dendritic cells. Memory T cells were less diverse than naive, with memory CD8+ most oligoclonal. Resting memory CD8+ T cells held the most alloreactive clonotypes.

FACS sorted CD4+ or CD8+ T cells into CD45RA+ naive and CD45RO+ memory. The germline V gene has CDR1 MDHEN and CDR2 SYDVKM. The CDR3 runs 18 residues. The receptor comes from a human donor in good health. The chain recombines TRBV28 with TRBJ1-1, with TRBD1 as a possible D gene (6 bases). The sample was naive CD4+ T cells from blood. Specified subset: CD45RA+ naive T cells. The CDR3 reads CAGSSLVGGRPENTEAFF. DNA of the CDR3: TGTGCCGGCAGCAGTCTCGTTGGGGGGCGACCCGAGAACACTGAAGCTTTCTTT.